This T cell receptor (beta chain) was found in a study of beta chain features in type 1 diabetes. Whole-study findings and limits: Type 1 diabetes patients showed a moderate but significant shortening of TCRB CDR3s in all four CD4+ subsets. cDNA-based reads could over-represent cells with high TCR expression. Naive, central memory and Treg TCRB repertoires seemed to resemble each other more closely in patients than they did in healthy donors.

Regarding this clone: Its antigen is unidentified.

The study reverse transcribed the entire isolated RNA, so it sequenced expressed TCRB transcripts. The assay was immunoSEQ multiplex PCR, and TCRdb's table has in-frame clones only and misses some. The table has 600,000 to 700,000 clones, roughly an eighth seen once. Sorting gave populations that all exceeded 95% purity. CDR1 and CDR2 from the germline V gene are SGHRS and YFSETQ. This CDR3 has 13 amino acids. V was shortened by 0 bases and J by 3 bases, with 6 bases between the two germline ends. This rearrangement joins TRBV5-1 to TRBJ1-1; D gene unclear. The sequencing sample was made of naive CD4+ T cells from blood. The clonotype originates from a man aged 30-40 years with type 1 diabetes. In DNA, the CDR3 is TGCGCCAGCAGCTTGGACGGGTACACTGAAGCTTTCTTT. The encoded protein is CASSLDGYTEAFF.